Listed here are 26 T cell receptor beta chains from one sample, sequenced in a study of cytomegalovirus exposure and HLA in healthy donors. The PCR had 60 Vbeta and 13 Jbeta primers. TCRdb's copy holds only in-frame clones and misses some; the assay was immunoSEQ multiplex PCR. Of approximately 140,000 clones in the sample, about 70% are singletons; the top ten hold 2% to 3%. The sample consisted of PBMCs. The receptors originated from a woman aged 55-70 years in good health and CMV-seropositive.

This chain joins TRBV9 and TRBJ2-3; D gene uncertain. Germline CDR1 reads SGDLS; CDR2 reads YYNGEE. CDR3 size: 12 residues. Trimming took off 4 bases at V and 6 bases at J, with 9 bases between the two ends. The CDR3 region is CASSPRADTQYF. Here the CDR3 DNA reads TGTGCCAGCAGCCCTCGAGCGGATACGCAGTATTTT.

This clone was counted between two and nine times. CDR3 sequence (DNA): TGTGCCAGCTCCCCGAGCACAGATACGCAGTATTTT. Translation gives CASSPSTDTQYF. The V call is TRBV18, the J call TRBJ2-3; D unresolved. The CDR3 runs 12 residues. Germline V lookup: CDR1 KGHSH, CDR2 LQKENI. V lost 6 bases, J lost 0 bases, and 4 bases lay in between.

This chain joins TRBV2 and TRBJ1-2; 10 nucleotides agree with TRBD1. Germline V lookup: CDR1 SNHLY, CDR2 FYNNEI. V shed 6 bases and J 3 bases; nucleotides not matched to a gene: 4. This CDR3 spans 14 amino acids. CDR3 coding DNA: TGTGCCAGCAGCCGACAGGGGGCGTACTATGGCTACACCTTC. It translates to CASSRQGAYYGYTF.

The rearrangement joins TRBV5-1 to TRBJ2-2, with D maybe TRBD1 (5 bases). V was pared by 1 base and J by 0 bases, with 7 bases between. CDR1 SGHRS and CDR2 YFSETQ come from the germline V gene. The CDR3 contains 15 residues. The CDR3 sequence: CASSLLGPNTGELFF. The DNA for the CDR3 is TGCGCCAGCAGCTTGCTGGGGCCGAACACCGGGGAGCTGTTTTTT.

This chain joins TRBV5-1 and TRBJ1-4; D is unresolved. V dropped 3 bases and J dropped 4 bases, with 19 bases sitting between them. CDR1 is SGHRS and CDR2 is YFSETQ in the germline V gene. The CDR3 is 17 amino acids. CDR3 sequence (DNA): TGCGCCAGCAGCTCAAACCCTACCCGAAATGGTAATGAAAAACTGTTTTTT. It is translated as CASSSNPTRNGNEKLFF. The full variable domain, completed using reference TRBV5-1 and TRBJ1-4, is KAGVTQTPRYLIKTRGQQVTLSCSPISGHRSVSWYQQTPGQGLQFLFEYFSETQRNKGNFPGRFSGRQFSNSRSEMNVSTLELGDSALYLCASSSNPTRNGNEKLFFGSGTQLSVL.

In DNA, the CDR3 is TGTGCCAGCTTTCGGGGGGCAGGGGAGACCCAGTACTTC. Amino acid sequence: CASFRGAGETQYF. The chain links TRBV2 to TRBJ2-5; D is possibly TRBD2 (7 bases). This CDR3 has 13 residues. Trimming removed 8 bases at V and 5 bases at J, with 15 bases between. Germline CDR1 SNHLY, CDR2 FYNNEI.

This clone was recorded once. CDR3 protein: CASSPGTGEFRGSYNEQFF. The CDR3 nucleotides read TGTGCCAGCAGCCCTGGGACAGGGGAATTTAGGGGCTCCTACAATGAGCAGTTCTTC. J is TRBJ2-1 and V is TRBV11-3; 10 positions match TRBD1. V gave up 5 bases and J gave up 0 bases; unmatched junction bases: 13. The CDR3 extends over 19 amino acids. CDR1 and CDR2 from the germline V gene are SGHNT and YENEEA.

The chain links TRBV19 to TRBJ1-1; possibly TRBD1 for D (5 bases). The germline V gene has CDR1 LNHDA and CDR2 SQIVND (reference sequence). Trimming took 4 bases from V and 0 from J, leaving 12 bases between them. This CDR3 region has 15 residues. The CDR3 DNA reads TGTGCCAGTAGTACCGCGGGACGGTTGAACACTGAAGCTTTCTTT. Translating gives CASSTAGRLNTEAFF.

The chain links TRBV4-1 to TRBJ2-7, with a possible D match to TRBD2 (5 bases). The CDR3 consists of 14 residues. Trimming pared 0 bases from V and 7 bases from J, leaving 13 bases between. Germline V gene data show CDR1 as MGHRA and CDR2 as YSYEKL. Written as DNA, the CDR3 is TGCGCCAGCAGCCAAGAGAAGCAGACGGGGGAGCAGTACTTC. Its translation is CASSQEKQTGEQYF.

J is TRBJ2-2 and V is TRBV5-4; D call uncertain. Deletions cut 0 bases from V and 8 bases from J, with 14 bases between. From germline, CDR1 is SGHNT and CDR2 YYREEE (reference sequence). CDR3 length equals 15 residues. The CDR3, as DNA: TGTGCCAGCAGCTTGGCTGGCAGGCCTGGGGGGGAGCTGTTTTTT. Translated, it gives CASSLAGRPGGELFF. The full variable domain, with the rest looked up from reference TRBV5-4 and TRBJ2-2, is ETGVTQSPTHLIKTRGQQVTLRCSSQSGHNTVSWYQQALGQGPQFIFQYYREEENGRGNFPPRFSGLQFPNYSSELNVNALELDDSALYLCASSLAGRPGGELFFGEGSRLTVL.

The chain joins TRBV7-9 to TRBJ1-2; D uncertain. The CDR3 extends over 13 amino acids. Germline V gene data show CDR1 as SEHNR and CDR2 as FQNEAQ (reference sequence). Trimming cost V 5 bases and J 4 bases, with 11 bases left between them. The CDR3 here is CASSPRGSYGYTF. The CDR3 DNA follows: TGTGCCAGCAGCCCTAGAGGGTCCTATGGCTACACCTTC.

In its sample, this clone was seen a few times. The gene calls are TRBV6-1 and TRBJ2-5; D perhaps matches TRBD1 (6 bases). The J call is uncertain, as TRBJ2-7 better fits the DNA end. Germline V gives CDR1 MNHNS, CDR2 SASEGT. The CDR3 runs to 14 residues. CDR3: CASILRDTAYEQYF. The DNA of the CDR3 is TGTGCCAGCATTCTCCGGGACACAGCCTACGAGCAGTACTTC.

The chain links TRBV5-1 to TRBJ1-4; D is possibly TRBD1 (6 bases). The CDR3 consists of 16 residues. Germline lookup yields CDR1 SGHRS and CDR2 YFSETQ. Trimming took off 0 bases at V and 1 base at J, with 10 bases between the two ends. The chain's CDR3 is CASSLGRGLTNEKLFF. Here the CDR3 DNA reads TGCGCCAGCAGCTTGGGCAGGGGTCTAACTAATGAAAAACTGTTTTTT.

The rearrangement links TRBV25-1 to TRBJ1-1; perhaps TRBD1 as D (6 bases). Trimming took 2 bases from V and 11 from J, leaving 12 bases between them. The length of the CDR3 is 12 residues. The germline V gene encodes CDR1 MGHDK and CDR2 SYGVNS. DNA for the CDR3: TGTGCCAGCAGTGAAGCGGGGGCGGGGGCTTTCTTT. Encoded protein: CASSEAGAGAFF.

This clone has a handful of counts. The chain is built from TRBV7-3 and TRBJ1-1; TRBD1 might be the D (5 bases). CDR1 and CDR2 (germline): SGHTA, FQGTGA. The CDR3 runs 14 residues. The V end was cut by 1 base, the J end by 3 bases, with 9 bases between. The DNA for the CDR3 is TGTGCCAGCAGCTTAAGACCGACAGACACTGAAGCTTTCTTT. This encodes CASSLRPTDTEAFF.

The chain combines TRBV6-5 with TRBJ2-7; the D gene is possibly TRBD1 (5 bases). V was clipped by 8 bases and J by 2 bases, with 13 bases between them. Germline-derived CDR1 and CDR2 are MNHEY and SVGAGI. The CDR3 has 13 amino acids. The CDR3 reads CASRFGHTYEQYF. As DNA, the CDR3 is TGTGCCAGCCGGTTTGGACACACCTACGAGCAGTACTTC.

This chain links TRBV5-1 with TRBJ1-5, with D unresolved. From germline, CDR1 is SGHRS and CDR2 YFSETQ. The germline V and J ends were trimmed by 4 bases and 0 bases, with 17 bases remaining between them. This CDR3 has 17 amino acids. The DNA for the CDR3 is TGCGCCAGCAGCCCAGACGGAGCTCAAAATAGCAATCAGCCCCAGCATTTT. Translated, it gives CASSPDGAQNSNQPQHF.

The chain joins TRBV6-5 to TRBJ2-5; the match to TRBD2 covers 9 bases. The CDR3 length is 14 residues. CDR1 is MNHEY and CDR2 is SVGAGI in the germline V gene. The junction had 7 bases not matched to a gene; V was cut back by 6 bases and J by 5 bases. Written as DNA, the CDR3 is TGTGCCAGCAGGGGCGGGGGGGCCTGGGAGACCCAGTACTTC. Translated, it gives CASRGGGAWETQYF.

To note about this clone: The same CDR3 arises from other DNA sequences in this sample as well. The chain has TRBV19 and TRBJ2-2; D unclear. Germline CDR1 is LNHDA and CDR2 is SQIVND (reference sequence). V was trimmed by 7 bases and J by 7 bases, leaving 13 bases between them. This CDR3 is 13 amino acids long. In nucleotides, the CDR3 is TGTGCCAGTATCGCCTGGAGCGTCGGGGAGCTGTTTTTT. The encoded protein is CASIAWSVGELFF.

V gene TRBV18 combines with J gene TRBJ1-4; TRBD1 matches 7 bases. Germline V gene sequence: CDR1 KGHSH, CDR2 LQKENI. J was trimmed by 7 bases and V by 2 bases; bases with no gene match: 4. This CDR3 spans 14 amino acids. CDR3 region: CASSPSRGREKLFF. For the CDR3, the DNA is TGTGCCAGCTCACCATCAAGGGGGCGTGAAAAACTGTTTTTT. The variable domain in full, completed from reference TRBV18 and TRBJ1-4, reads NAGVMQNPRHLVRRRGQEARLRCSPMKGHSHVYWYRQLPEEGLKFMVYLQKENIIDESGMPKERFSAEFPKEGPSILRIQQVVRGDSAAYFCASSPSRGREKLFFGSGTQLSVL.

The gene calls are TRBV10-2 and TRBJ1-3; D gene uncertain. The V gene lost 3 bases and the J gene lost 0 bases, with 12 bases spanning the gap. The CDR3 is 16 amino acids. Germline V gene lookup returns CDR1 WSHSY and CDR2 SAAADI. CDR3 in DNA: TGCGCCAGCAGTGAACAGATAACCATCTCTGGAAACACCATATATTTT. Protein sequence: CASSEQITISGNTIYF.

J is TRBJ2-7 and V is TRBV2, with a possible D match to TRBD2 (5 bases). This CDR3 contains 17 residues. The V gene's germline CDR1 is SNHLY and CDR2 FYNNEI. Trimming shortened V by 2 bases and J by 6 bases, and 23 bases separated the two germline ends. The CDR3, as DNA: TGTGCCAGCAGTGAAAAGGGCTCAGGCCGCCGGGATAGCGAGCAGTACTTC. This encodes CASSEKGSGRRDSEQYF.

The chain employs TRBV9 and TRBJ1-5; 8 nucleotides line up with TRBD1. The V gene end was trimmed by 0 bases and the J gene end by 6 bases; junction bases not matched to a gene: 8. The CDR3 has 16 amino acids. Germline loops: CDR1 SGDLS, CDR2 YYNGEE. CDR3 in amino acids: CASSVGPGGIGQPQHF. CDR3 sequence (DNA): TGTGCCAGCAGCGTAGGGCCAGGGGGCATTGGTCAGCCCCAGCATTTT.

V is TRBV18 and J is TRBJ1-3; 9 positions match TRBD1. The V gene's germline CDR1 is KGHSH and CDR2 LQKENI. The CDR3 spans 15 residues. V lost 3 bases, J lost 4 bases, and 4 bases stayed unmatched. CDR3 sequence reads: CASSPSGQGGNTIYF. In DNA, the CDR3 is TGTGCCAGCTCACCCTCGGGACAGGGAGGAAACACCATATATTTT.

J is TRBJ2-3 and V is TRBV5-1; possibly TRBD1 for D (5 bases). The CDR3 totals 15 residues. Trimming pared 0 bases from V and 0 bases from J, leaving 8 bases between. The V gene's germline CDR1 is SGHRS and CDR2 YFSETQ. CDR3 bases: TGCGCCAGCAGCTTGGGACAGACTAGCACAGATACGCAGTATTTT. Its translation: CASSLGQTSTDTQYF.

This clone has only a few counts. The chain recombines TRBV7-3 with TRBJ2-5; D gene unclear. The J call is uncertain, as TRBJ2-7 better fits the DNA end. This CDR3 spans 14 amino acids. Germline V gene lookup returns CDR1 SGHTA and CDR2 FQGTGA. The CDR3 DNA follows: TGTGCCAGCAAGGCCCGGCCGGAGTCCTACGAGCAGTACTTC. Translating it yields CASKARPESYEQYF.